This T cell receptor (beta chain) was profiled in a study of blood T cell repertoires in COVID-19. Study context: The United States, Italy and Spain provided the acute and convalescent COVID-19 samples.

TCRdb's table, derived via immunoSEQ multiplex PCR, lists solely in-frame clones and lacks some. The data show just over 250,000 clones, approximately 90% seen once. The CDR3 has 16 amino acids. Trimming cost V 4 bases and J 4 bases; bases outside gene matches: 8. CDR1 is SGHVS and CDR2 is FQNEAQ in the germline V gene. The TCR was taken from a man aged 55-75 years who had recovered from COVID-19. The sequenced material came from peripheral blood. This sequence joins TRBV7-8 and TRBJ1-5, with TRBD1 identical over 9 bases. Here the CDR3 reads CASSSGQGEWNQPQHF. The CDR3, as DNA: TGTGCCAGCAGCTCGGGACAGGGTGAGTGGAATCAGCCCCAGCATTTT. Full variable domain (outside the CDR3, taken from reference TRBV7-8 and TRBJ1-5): GAGVSQSPRYKVAKRGQDVALRCDPISGHVSLFWYQQALGQGPEFLTYFQNEAQLDKSGLPSDRFFAERPEGSVSTLKIQRTQQEDSAVYLCASSSGQGEWNQPQHFGDGTRLSIL.